The 11 T cell receptor beta chains presented below share a single source sample, sequenced in a study of blood T cell repertoires in COVID-19. Only in-frame clones appear in the TCRdb table, and some are missing; sequencing was by immunoSEQ multiplex PCR. Among around 260,000 clones, around 82% were seen once, and the ten largest hold roughly 10%. Source material: peripheral blood. Receptors were obtained from a woman between 45 and 65 years old who had recovered from COVID-19.

This chain uses TRBV6-2 or TRBV6-3 with TRBJ2-1, with 13 bases aligning to TRBD2. Germline V lookup: CDR1 MNHEY, CDR2 SVGEGT. CDR3 length equals 16 residues. V trimming: 5 bases; J trimming: 5 bases; junction bases outside the gene matches: 6. The CDR3 nucleotides read TGTGCCAGCAGTACTAGCGGGAGGGCCCCCCACAATGAGCAGTTCTTC. Translating gives CASSTSGRAPHNEQFF.

The chain joins TRBV27 to TRBJ2-7; D is possibly TRBD1 (6 bases). V lost 0 bases to trimming and J lost 4 bases, with 19 bases between them. The CDR3 has 17 residues. Looked up from germline, CDR1 is MNHEY and CDR2 is SMNVEV (reference sequence). CDR3 nucleotide sequence: TGTGCCAGCAGTTTATCGATAATTGGGGGCAGGAGATACGAGCAGTACTTC. Its protein is CASSLSIIGGRRYEQYF.

The chain links TRBV4-1 to TRBJ2-7; no clear D gene. The CDR3 loop spans 13 amino acids. The germline CDR1 and CDR2 sequences are MGHRA and YSYEKL. Trimming stripped 4 bases from V and 2 bases from J, with 9 bases between. In DNA form, the CDR3 reads TGCGCCAGCAGCCGCGAGCCGGCCTACGAGCAGTACTTC. This translates into CASSREPAYEQYF.

The chain carries TRBV19 and TRBJ2-2; TRBD1 is a possible D gene (6 bases). Germline V lookup: CDR1 LNHDA, CDR2 SQIVND (reference sequence). V was shortened by 3 bases and J by 3 bases, with 8 bases between the two germline ends. This CDR3 is built from 14 residues. CDR3 region: CASSITGHTGELFF. The CDR3 DNA reads TGTGCCAGTAGTATTACAGGGCACACCGGGGAGCTGTTTTTT.

The chain joins TRBV28 to TRBJ2-7; maybe TRBD1 (6 bases). The length of the CDR3 is 15 residues. Germline-derived CDR1 and CDR2 are MDHEN and SYDVKM. V shed 4 bases and J shed 6 bases, with 19 bases lying between them. In DNA form, the CDR3 reads TGTGCCAGCAGTTCACTGAGACAGGCGGTTGCCGAGCAGTACTTC. It yields the protein CASSSLRQAVAEQYF.

The chain joins TRBV9 to TRBJ1-3, with a tentative D call TRBD1 (6 bases). Germline lookup yields CDR1 SGDLS and CDR2 YYNGEE. The CDR3 loop spans 13 amino acids. The V and J ends lost 3 bases and 9 bases respectively, with 13 bases between them. In DNA form, the CDR3 reads TGTGCCAGCAGCGGATACCAAGGGGGCACCATATATTTT. Translation gives CASSGYQGGTIYF.

The rearrangement uses TRBV19 and TRBJ1-1; D is undetermined. Germline V gene sequence: CDR1 LNHDA, CDR2 SQIVND (reference sequence). This CDR3 comprises 11 residues. Trimming removed 7 bases from V and 8 bases from J, with 11 bases in between. The CDR3 nucleotides read TGTGCCAGTACCCGTCCAGGAGAAGCTTTCTTT. This sequence encodes CASTRPGEAFF.

The V call is TRBV30, the J call TRBJ1-2, with 8 positions matching TRBD1. The germline gives CDR1 GTSNPN, CDR2 SVGIG (reference sequence). V lost 4 bases, J lost 7 bases, and 5 bases stayed unmatched. This CDR3 is built from 12 residues. The CDR3 DNA follows: TGTGCCTGGACAACAGGGGGGGTTGGCTACACCTTC. This gives the protein CAWTTGGVGYTF.

The CDR3 nucleotides are TGCGCCAGCAGCTTGGTGACAGCCGACGGCTACACCTTC. Its translation is CASSLVTADGYTF. V is TRBV5-1 and J is TRBJ1-2, with D possibly being TRBD1 (5 bases). Germline assignment: CDR1 SGHRS and CDR2 YFSETQ. Deletions cut 0 bases from V and 8 bases from J, with 11 bases between. This CDR3 has 13 amino acids.

V gene TRBV5-4 combines with J gene TRBJ2-3; 14 nucleotides agree with TRBD2. CDR1 is SGHNT, CDR2 YYREEE, per germline (reference sequence). The CDR3 has 16 amino acids. With 4 bases clipped from V and 4 bases from J, the junction kept 5 bases outside the gene matches. In DNA form, the CDR3 reads TGTGCCAGCAGCACAGGGACTAGCGGGGGAGCAGATACGCAGTATTTT. Translating gives CASSTGTSGGADTQYF.

There are a few counts of this clone. The CDR3 DNA is TGTGCCAGCGGTCACAGGTCGGATAATTCACCCCTCCACTTT. Translation gives CASGHRSDNSPLHF. The V gene is TRBV9, the J gene TRBJ1-6; a possible D gene is TRBD1 (5 bases). With 7 bases removed from V and 5 bases from J, the gap between germline ends came to 13 bases. The CDR3 sequence is 14 residues long. Germline V lookup: CDR1 SGDLS, CDR2 YYNGEE.